A single sample gave rise to the 3 T cell receptor beta chains below, sequenced in a study of vaccination and CD4 T cells after COVID-19. Cultured CD4+ T-cell DNA underwent Oncomine TCR Beta short-read sequencing. TCRdb processed the PCR reads anew with MiXCR; each CDR3 protein has one entry. The table has approximately 14,000 distinct CDR3 sequences, around 45% seen once. Antigen specificity for these receptors is unknown. Documented treatment: approximately nine-day PBMC culture with coronavirus spike peptide pools or control peptides (ViraFEST assay). Material for sequencing was CD4+ T cells from blood, cultured in vitro. These receptors originate from a human donor who had recovered from COVID-19.

The V call is TRBV20-1, the J call TRBJ2-7, with TRBD2 matching 14 bases. V dropped 5 bases and J dropped 4; count of bases not matched to a gene: 16. The CDR3 length is 18 residues. Germline lookup yields CDR1 DFQATT and CDR2 SNEGSKA (reference sequence). CDR3 nucleotides: TGCAGTGCTGCCCCAGGGGGGACTAGCGGGGGAAGCTTGTACGAGCAGTACTTC. This sequence encodes CSAAPGGTSGGSLYEQYF.

The chain uses TRBV20-1 and TRBJ2-1, with TRBD1 identical over 10 bases. CDR3 size: 12 residues. V shed 6 bases, J shed 10 bases, and the junction held 6 bases outside the gene matches. Germline CDR1 is DFQATT and CDR2 is SNEGSKA (reference sequence). The CDR3 nucleotides are TGCAGTGCAAGACAGGGGGCAGGGGAGCAGTTCTTC. Encoded protein: CSARQGAGEQFF.

The chain is built from TRBV7-9 and TRBJ2-7, with D perhaps matching TRBD2 (5 bases). Germline CDR1 reads SEHNR; CDR2 reads FQNEAQ (reference sequence). The CDR3 has 17 residues. V was trimmed by 1 base and J by 7 bases, leaving 23 bases between them. CDR3 nucleotides: TGTGCCAGCAGCTTAGGGGCCCAGGCCCTCGGGGTCTGGGAGCAGTACTTC. Encoded protein: CASSLGAQALGVWEQYF.